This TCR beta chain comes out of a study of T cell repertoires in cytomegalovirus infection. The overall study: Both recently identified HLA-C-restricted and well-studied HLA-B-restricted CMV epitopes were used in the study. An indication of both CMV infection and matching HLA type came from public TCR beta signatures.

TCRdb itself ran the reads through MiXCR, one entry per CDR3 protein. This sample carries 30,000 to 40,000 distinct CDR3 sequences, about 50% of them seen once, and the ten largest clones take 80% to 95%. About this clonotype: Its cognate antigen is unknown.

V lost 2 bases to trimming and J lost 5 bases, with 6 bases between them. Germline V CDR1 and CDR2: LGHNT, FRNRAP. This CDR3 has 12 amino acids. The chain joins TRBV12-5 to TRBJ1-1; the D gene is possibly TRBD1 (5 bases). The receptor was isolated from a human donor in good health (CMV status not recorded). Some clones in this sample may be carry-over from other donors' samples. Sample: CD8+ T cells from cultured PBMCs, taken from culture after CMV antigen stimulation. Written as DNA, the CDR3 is TGTGCTAGTGGTTTGCAGGGAACTGAAGCTTTCTTT. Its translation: CASGLQGTEAFF.